This T cell receptor beta chain comes out of a study of regulatory T cells in long-lasting Graves disease. In the study overall: Disease was considered persistent Graves' disease after over 5 years of antithyroid drugs (with positive TSH receptor antibodies). Study findings and constraints: Patients with persistent disease showed a bias toward TRBV28, TRBJ1-2 and TRBJ2-5. In persistent patients, shared public clonotypes (more than 2,500) outnumbered those in new patients (nearly 1,000).

Comments on this clonotype: Its target is unknown.

The CDR3 consists of 16 residues. Germline lookup yields CDR1 MGHRA and CDR2 YSYEKL. Trimming left V 3 bases short and J 1 base short, with 15 bases between. The sample's time point: persistent/refractory GD, antithyroid drugs over 5 years with positive TRAb. The TCR library was made from RNA extracted from PBMCs. Diagnosis followed American Thyroid Association guidelines for Graves' disease. iRepertoire HTBI primers and Arm-PCR of CDR3 regions built TCR beta libraries. TCRdb reprocessed the multiplex PCR reads with MiXCR, giving one entry per CDR3 protein. The table records more than 300,000 distinct CDR3 sequences, less than 30% of them present only once.

The clonotype was recovered from a middle-aged woman with Graves disease. The sequences come from peripheral blood mononuclear cells (PBMCs), collected when the disease was refractory, from a patient treated with antithyroid drugs. The J gene is TRBJ2-5, the V gene TRBV4-1, with a possible D match to TRBD2 (5 bases). The CDR3, as DNA: TGCGCCAGCAGCCATGGTTTAGTGGGAGCCCAAGAGACCCAGTACTTC. Translation gives CASSHGLVGAQETQYF.